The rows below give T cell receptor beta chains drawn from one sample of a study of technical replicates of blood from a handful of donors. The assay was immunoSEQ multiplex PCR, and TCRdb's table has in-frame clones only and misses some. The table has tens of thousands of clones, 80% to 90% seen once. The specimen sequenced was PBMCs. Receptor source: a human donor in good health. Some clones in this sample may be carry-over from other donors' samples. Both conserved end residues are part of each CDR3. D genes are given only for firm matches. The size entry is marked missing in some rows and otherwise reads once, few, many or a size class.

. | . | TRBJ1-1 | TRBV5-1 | CASSLETGNTEAFF | TGCGCCAGCAGCTTGGAGACAGGGAACACTGAAGCTTTCTTT
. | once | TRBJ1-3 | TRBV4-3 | CASSQVAGFSGNTIYF | TGCGCCAGCAGCCAAGTGGCGGGGTTCTCTGGAAACACCATATATTTT
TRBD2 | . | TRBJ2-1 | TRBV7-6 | CASSPPGLANEQFF | TGTGCCAGCAGCCCCCCGGGACTAGCGAATGAGCAGTTCTTC
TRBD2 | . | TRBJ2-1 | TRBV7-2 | CASSFHSGAEQFF | TGTGCCAGCAGCTTTCATAGCGGGGCTGAGCAGTTCTTC
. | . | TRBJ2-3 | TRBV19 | CASSIDQTGGQQYF | TGTGCCAGTAGTATAGATCAGACGGGTGGCCAGCAGTATTTT
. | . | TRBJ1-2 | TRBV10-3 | CAISEASTGSNGYTF | TGTGCCATCAGTGAGGCATCAACAGGGAGCAATGGCTACACCTTC
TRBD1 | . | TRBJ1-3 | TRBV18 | CASSSTGDSGNTIYF | TGTGCCAGCTCATCGACAGGGGACTCTGGAAACACCATATATTTT
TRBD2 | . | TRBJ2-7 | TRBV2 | CASNRGTSGISYEQYF | TGTGCCAGCAATCGGGGGACTAGCGGGATCTCCTACGAGCAGTACTTC
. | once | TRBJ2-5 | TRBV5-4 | CASSAPTATQYF | TGTGCCAGCAGCGCCCCGACTGCGACCCAGTACTTC
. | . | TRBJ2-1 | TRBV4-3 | CASSLGAGSSYNEQFF | TGCGCCAGCAGCCTCGGGGCCGGGAGCTCCTACAATGAGCAGTTCTTC
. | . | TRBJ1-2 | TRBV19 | CASSKPGQRTGYTF | TGTGCCAGTAGTAAGCCGGGACAAAGAACTGGCTACACCTTC